Following are 14 T cell receptor beta chains from one sample sequenced in a study of blood T cell repertoires in COVID-19. Only in-frame clones appear in the TCRdb table, and some are missing; sequencing was by immunoSEQ multiplex PCR. Of 200,000 to 250,000 clones listed, around 85% are singletons. The sequenced material came from PBMCs or T cells enriched from blood (not recorded which). The source is a woman aged 40-49 years with acute COVID-19.

This clone has just one count. This chain joins TRBV6-5 and TRBJ2-7; 9 bases map to TRBD2. The junction had 6 bases not matched to a gene; V was cut back by 2 bases and J by 4 bases. Germline CDR1 is MNHEY and CDR2 is SVGAGI. This CDR3 is built from 15 residues. The CDR3 DNA follows: TGTGCCAGCAGTTACAGGGCTAGCGGGATATACGAGCAGTACTTC. Protein: CASSYRASGIYEQYF.

The rearrangement uses TRBV29-1 and TRBJ2-1; 9 bases match TRBD1. Germline CDR1 SQVTM, CDR2 ANQGSEA. The trim removed 8 bases at V and 6 bases at J, leaving 11 bases unmatched. There are 14 residues in the CDR3. DNA of the CDR3: TGCAGCATGGGACAGGGAAGGAGGGCCAATGAGCAGTTCTTC. Protein product: CSMGQGRRANEQFF.

The chain carries TRBV15 and TRBJ2-5; D is unclear. The CDR3 spans 14 residues. V lost 0 bases and J 2 bases, leaving 7 bases between the germline ends. Germline V gene lookup returns CDR1 LNHNV and CDR2 YYDKDF (reference sequence). CDR3 loop: CATSRDNRQETQYF. The CDR3 DNA reads as TGTGCCACCAGCAGAGATAACAGACAAGAGACCCAGTACTTC.

The chain joins TRBV25-1 to TRBJ1-1; 9 nucleotides line up with TRBD1. V was pared by 6 bases and J by 6 bases, with 5 bases of the junction left unmatched. The CDR3 runs 13 residues. The germline gives CDR1 MGHDK, CDR2 SYGVNS. The CDR3 coding sequence is TGTGCCAGCAGGGGACAGGGCTGGGCTGAAGCTTTCTTT. Translation gives CASRGQGWAEAFF.

J is TRBJ2-7 and V is TRBV4-3, with 8 bases identical to TRBD1. CDR3 size: 15 residues. The junction had 5 bases not matched to a gene; V was cut back by 0 bases and J by 4 bases. The germline gives CDR1 LGHNA, CDR2 YSLEER. The CDR3 DNA reads as TGCGCCAGCAGCCAAGATAACCAGGGGGCATACGAGCAGTACTTC. This gives the protein CASSQDNQGAYEQYF.

The chain is built from TRBV19 and TRBJ1-3; TRBD1 agrees at 7 bases. From germline, CDR1 is LNHDA and CDR2 SQIVND (reference sequence). This CDR3 spans 14 amino acids. The J segment lost 2 bases and the V segment lost 9 bases, leaving 7 bases of the junction unmatched. As DNA, the CDR3 is TGTGCCAGCGGGACAGACGGTACTGGAAACACCATATATTTT. Its protein is CASGTDGTGNTIYF.

The CDR3 is CASSAPRGSSYNEQFF. CDR3 bases: TGTGCCAGCAGCGCCCCGCGGGGAAGCTCCTACAATGAGCAGTTCTTC. This chain uses TRBV7-3 with TRBJ2-1, with TRBD2 as a possible D gene (6 bases). There are 16 residues in the CDR3. Per the germline V gene, CDR1 is SGHTA and CDR2 is FQGTGA. Deletions cut 5 bases from V and 0 bases from J, with 14 bases between.

The chain carries TRBV7-9 and TRBJ2-2; TRBD2 is a possible D gene (6 bases). The CDR3 contains 15 residues. Trimming removed 4 bases at V and 2 bases at J, with 11 bases between. Germline CDR1 reads SEHNR; CDR2 reads FQNEAQ (reference sequence). For the CDR3, the DNA is TGTGCCAGCAGCTCCGGGACTCTAAACACCGGGGAGCTGTTTTTT. It specifies CASSSGTLNTGELFF.

This clone has a handful of counts. The chain is built from TRBV2 and TRBJ1-6; D remains unclear. This CDR3 has 16 residues. Per the germline V gene, CDR1 is SNHLY and CDR2 is FYNNEI. V shed 7 bases and J shed 0 bases, with 13 bases lying between them. DNA of the CDR3: TGTGCCAGCATCCCAGACTTTAGCTCCTATAATTCACCCCTCCACTTT. Its translation: CASIPDFSSYNSPLHF. The whole variable domain, remainder taken from reference TRBV2 and TRBJ1-6, is EPEVTQTPSHQVTQMGQEVILRCVPISNHLYFYWYRQILGQKVEFLVSFYNNEISEKSEIFDDQFSVERPDGSNFTLKIRSTKLEDSAMYFCASIPDFSSYNSPLHFGNGTRLTVT.

This sequence joins TRBV19 and TRBJ1-5; the match to TRBD1 covers 9 bases. Trimming cost V 8 bases and J 0 bases; bases outside gene matches: 8. CDR3 length: 16 residues. CDR1 is LNHDA and CDR2 is SQIVND in the germline V gene (reference sequence). In DNA form, the CDR3 reads TGTGCCAGTTCCGAGGACAGGGGATATAGCAATCAGCCCCAGCATTTT. It is translated as CASSEDRGYSNQPQHF.

In DNA, the CDR3 is TGTGCCAGCAGCTTAGAGGGGGCTGGGGGCTACACCTTC. It encodes CASSLEGAGGYTF. The chain is built from TRBV7-9 and TRBJ1-2; 7 bases map to TRBD1. CDR3 length: 13 residues. The V gene end was trimmed by 1 base and the J gene end by 8 bases; junction bases not matched to a gene: 4. Per the germline V gene, CDR1 is SEHNR and CDR2 is FQNEAQ (reference sequence).

This chain connects TRBV30 to TRBJ1-2, with 7 bases aligning to TRBD1. CDR3 length: 14 residues. Unmatched junction bases numbered 9, after V lost 3 bases and J lost 5 bases. Per germline, CDR1 GTSNPN and CDR2 SVGIG (reference sequence). The CDR3 region is CAWRTGRTWYGYTF. DNA of the CDR3: TGTGCCTGGAGGACAGGGAGGACTTGGTATGGCTACACCTTC.

This clone was counted between two and nine times. This chain uses TRBV7-6 with TRBJ2-7, with 9 positions matching TRBD1. With 5 bases clipped from V and 4 bases from J, the junction kept 9 bases outside the gene matches. Germline values: CDR1 SGHVS, CDR2 FNYEAQ. This CDR3 region has 15 residues. CDR3: CASSPGTGLGYEQYF. CDR3 nucleotides: TGTGCCAGCAGCCCCGGGACAGGGTTAGGTTACGAGCAGTACTTC.

This sequence joins TRBV12-3 or TRBV12-4 and TRBJ1-2; D ambiguous. The CDR3 is 13 residues long. V lost 3 bases to trimming and J lost 8 bases, with 13 bases between them. This CDR3 reads CASSLGPSWGYTF. CDR3 bases: TGTGCCAGCAGTTTGGGCCCGTCGTGGGGCTACACCTTC.